Listed here are 22 T cell receptor beta chains from one sample, sequenced in a study of shared clonotypes between healthy human individuals. Using immunoSEQ multiplex PCR, the repertoire was profiled, and TCRdb retains in-frame clones only, with some absent. Of 2 million to 2.5 million clones detected, under 95% appear once; the ten largest clones hold roughly 0.34%. The sequencing sample was made of naive CD4+ T cells from PBMCs. Subset noted: CD45RA+ positively selected. These receptors all stem from a man in his late teens or twenties in good health. Some clones in this sample may be carry-over from other donors' samples.

The chain uses TRBV6-5 and TRBJ1-2, with unresolved D. The CDR3 runs to 13 residues. Germline values: CDR1 MNHEY, CDR2 SVGAGI. Trimming took 6 bases from V and 1 from J, leaving 9 bases between them. The CDR3 reads CASRAESNYGYTF. The CDR3 bases are TGTGCCAGCAGAGCTGAAAGTAACTATGGCTACACCTTC.

CDR3 nucleotides: TGTGCCAGCAGCACCTTGGGAGCGGGAGGGCCTTTAGATACGCAGTATTTT. This translates into CASSTLGAGGPLDTQYF. V usage is TRBV28 and J usage is TRBJ2-3; 10 nucleotides agree with TRBD2. Germline assignment: CDR1 MDHEN and CDR2 SYDVKM. The CDR3 sequence is 17 residues long. V lost 6 bases, J lost 5 bases, and 14 bases stayed unmatched.

This CDR3 is CASSFIPSGNTIYF. The CDR3 nucleotides read TGCGCCAGCAGCTTTATCCCCTCTGGAAACACCATATATTTT. The rearrangement uses TRBV5-1 and TRBJ1-3, with D hard to call. V was clipped by 2 bases and J by 0 bases, with 6 bases between them. The CDR3 extends over 14 amino acids. Germline V gene data show CDR1 as SGHRS and CDR2 as YFSETQ.

The CDR3 loop reads CASSDGLGEQYF. The CDR3 nucleotides are TGTGCCAGCAGCGACGGACTAGGCGAGCAGTACTTC. The chain joins TRBV7-3 to TRBJ2-7; 7 bases match TRBD2. The CDR3 spans 12 residues. From germline, CDR1 is SGHTA and CDR2 FQGTGA. V lost 5 bases to trimming and J lost 6 bases; unmatched junction nucleotides: 4.

CDR3 in DNA: TGTGCCAGCACCAAAAGCCCTAGCGGTGAGCAGTTCTTC. Protein: CASTKSPSGEQFF. The V and J genes are TRBV6-1 and TRBJ2-1; 7 bases match TRBD2. V dropped 7 bases and J dropped 9; count of bases not matched to a gene: 9. From germline, CDR1 is MNHNS and CDR2 SASEGT. The CDR3 length is 13 residues.

The chain carries TRBV5-1 and TRBJ2-6; unclear D gene. The germline gives CDR1 SGHRS, CDR2 YFSETQ. The ends were cut back, 2 bases at V and 1 base at J, with 10 bases in the middle. The CDR3 covers 16 residues. The CDR3 nucleotides are TGCGCCAGCAGCTTTAGAGCAGGTTCTGGGGCCAACGTCCTGACTTTC. Protein: CASSFRAGSGANVLTF.

The chain is built from TRBV4-1 and TRBJ2-5; TRBD2 aligns across 13 bases. CDR1 MGHRA and CDR2 YSYEKL come from the germline V gene. V trimming: 4 bases; J trimming: 1 base; junction bases outside the gene matches: 6. This CDR3 is built from 17 residues. This chain's CDR3 is CASSRAGTSGTQETQYF. The CDR3, as DNA: TGCGCCAGCAGCCGAGCCGGGACTAGCGGGACCCAAGAGACCCAGTACTTC.

This chain joins TRBV7-3 and TRBJ2-7; D is perhaps TRBD1 (6 bases). Germline V gene lookup returns CDR1 SGHTA and CDR2 FQGTGA. Trimming pared 1 base from V and 2 bases from J, leaving 9 bases between. The CDR3 consists of 14 residues. The CDR3 region is CASSLSRDTYEQYF. Written as DNA, the CDR3 is TGTGCCAGCAGCTTAAGCCGGGACACCTACGAGCAGTACTTC.

The CDR3, as DNA: TGCGCCAGCAGCCAGGGGGGCCCGGGACGGAAAGGAGGTGAGCAGTTCTTC. Amino acid sequence: CASSQGGPGRKGGEQFF. The rearrangement uses TRBV4-1 and TRBJ2-1; D assignment may be TRBD1 or TRBD2 (6 bases each). The V end lost 3 bases, the J end lost 9 bases, and 24 bases lay between the germline ends. The CDR3 has 17 amino acids. Germline V lookup: CDR1 MGHRA, CDR2 YSYEKL.

V usage is TRBV28 and J usage is TRBJ1-3; TRBD1 is a possible D gene (6 bases). The germline CDR1 and CDR2 sequences are MDHEN and SYDVKM. Trimming removed 2 bases at V and 3 bases at J, with 17 bases between. The CDR3 is 17 amino acids. The CDR3, as DNA: TGTGCCAGCAGTTTACGACAGGCTACCCTCGGTGGAAACACCATATATTTT. This translates into CASSLRQATLGGNTIYF.

The chain carries TRBV25-1 and TRBJ2-7; D is undetermined. CDR1 and CDR2 (germline): MGHDK, SYGVNS. With 3 bases removed from V and 0 bases from J, the gap between germline ends came to 3 bases. This CDR3 comprises 12 residues. The DNA for the CDR3 is TGTGCCAGCAGTGACGGCTCCTACGAGCAGTACTTC. Translating it yields CASSDGSYEQYF.

V gene TRBV5-1 combines with J gene TRBJ2-5, with 12 bases identical to TRBD2. Germline V gives CDR1 SGHRS, CDR2 YFSETQ. J gave up 5 bases and V 9 bases, and 11 bases lay outside the gene matches. The CDR3 is made up of 15 amino acids. CDR3 sequence (DNA): TGCGCCACTTCGACTAGCGGGAGTGCGCGTGAGACCCAGTACTTC. This encodes CATSTSGSARETQYF.

This clone was seen just once. The chain combines TRBV28 with TRBJ2-6, with D tentatively TRBD1 (6 bases). Trimming removed 9 bases from V and 3 bases from J, with 12 bases in between. CDR1 and CDR2 from the germline V gene are MDHEN and SYDVKM. This CDR3 has 14 amino acids. The CDR3 nucleotides read TGTGCCAGTCAAGGGGGTGGTGGGGCCAACGTCCTGACTTTC. This translates into CASQGGGGANVLTF.

The chain uses TRBV29-1 and TRBJ2-1; no clear D gene. Germline assignment: CDR1 SQVTM and CDR2 ANQGSEA. The CDR3 sequence is 13 residues long. The germline V and J ends were trimmed by 6 bases and 6 bases, with 15 bases remaining between them. Here the CDR3 DNA reads TGCAGCGTCGCCCGCCTGCAGAGCAATGAGCAGTTCTTC. Its protein product is CSVARLQSNEQFF.

In the case of this clone: The same CDR3 arises from other DNA sequences in this sample as well. The genes are TRBV5-1 and TRBJ1-4; a weak D match, TRBD1 (6 bases). V lost 1 base and J lost 5, with 9 bases in between. In germline, CDR1 is SGHRS, CDR2 YFSETQ. CDR3 length: 14 amino acids. DNA for the CDR3: TGCGCCAGCAGCTTGACAGGGACGAATGAAAAACTGTTTTTT. Translation: CASSLTGTNEKLFF.

The rearrangement links TRBV30 to TRBJ1-6; D might be TRBD1 (5 bases). CDR3 size: 14 residues. The V gene lost 0 bases and the J gene lost 10 bases, with 13 bases spanning the gap. CDR1 and CDR2 from the germline V gene are GTSNPN and SVGIG (reference sequence). The CDR3, as DNA: TGTGCCTGGAGTGTATCGCAGGGAACCTCACCCCTCCACTTT. Translating it yields CAWSVSQGTSPLHF.

The genes are TRBV7-9 and TRBJ2-1; the match to TRBD1 covers 8 bases. This CDR3 comprises 15 residues. Per germline, CDR1 SEHNR and CDR2 FQNEAQ (reference sequence). The trim removed 2 bases at V and 4 bases at J, leaving 4 bases unmatched. CDR3 sequence: CASSLIQGGYNEQFF. As DNA, the CDR3 is TGTGCCAGCAGCTTAATACAGGGGGGATACAATGAGCAGTTCTTC.

The table lists this clone with a count of one. The chain combines TRBV6-1 with TRBJ2-7, with TRBD1 matching 7 bases. CDR1 is MNHNS and CDR2 is SASEGT in the germline V gene. Germline trimming cut 6 bases from V and 2 bases from J; bases unmatched to any gene: 7. The CDR3 covers 14 residues. The CDR3 sequence is CASRTGTVAYEQYF. DNA for the CDR3: TGTGCCAGCAGGACCGGGACAGTAGCCTACGAGCAGTACTTC.

Comments on this clone: This sample also contains other DNA sequences that code for the same CDR3. J is TRBJ2-1 and V is TRBV2; tentatively, D is TRBD1 or TRBD2 (5 bases each). V was shortened by 3 bases and J by 3 bases, with 6 bases between the two germline ends. Germline V gene lookup returns CDR1 SNHLY and CDR2 FYNNEI. The CDR3 totals 13 residues. The CDR3 DNA sequence: TGTGCCAGCAGTGAGGGGGTCTACAATGAGCAGTTCTTC. It yields the protein CASSEGVYNEQFF.

This chain links TRBV27 with TRBJ2-1; TRBD1 might be the D (6 bases). V lost 6 bases and J lost 4, with 22 bases in between. Germline V lookup: CDR1 MNHEY, CDR2 SMNVEV (reference sequence). The CDR3 has 17 amino acids. CDR3 sequence reads: CASRESLYDRPYNEQFF. Written as DNA, the CDR3 is TGTGCCAGCAGAGAATCTTTGTATGACAGGCCTTACAATGAGCAGTTCTTC.

A few counts support this clone. The V gene is TRBV25-1, the J gene TRBJ1-1; D gene uncertain. CDR1 and CDR2 (germline): MGHDK, SYGVNS. The germline V and J ends were trimmed by 4 bases and 3 bases, with 12 bases remaining between them. There are 14 residues in the CDR3. DNA for the CDR3: TGTGCCAGCAGTGGCAGAGTTTGGTACACTGAAGCTTTCTTT. It is translated as CASSGRVWYTEAFF.

The chain recombines TRBV5-1 with TRBJ2-1; D may be TRBD1 (5 bases). The V end was cut by 4 bases, the J end by 4 bases, with 18 bases between. Germline V CDR1 and CDR2: SGHRS, YFSETQ. The CDR3 totals 16 residues. This CDR3 reads CASSPTSGNRYNEQFF. The CDR3 DNA reads TGCGCCAGCAGCCCGACCTCAGGGAACCGATACAATGAGCAGTTCTTC.